This T cell receptor beta chain was captured by sequencing in a study of T cell repertoires in cytomegalovirus infection. Study information: CMV infection plus the matching HLA type was flagged by public TCR beta signatures.

This clonotype appeared many times. What it binds is not known. General study results and limits: Cumulative public TCR beta family frequency identified CMV carriers with the relevant HLA.

The J segment lost 0 bases and the V segment lost 4 bases, leaving 6 bases of the junction unmatched. The germline V gene encodes CDR1 SGHDT and CDR2 YYEEEE. This CDR3 is 16 amino acids long. TCRdb re-derived calls from the reads in MiXCR, one entry per CDR3 protein. The top ten clones hold approximately 4.6% of a sample with around 74,000 distinct CDR3 sequences, more than 3% of them seen once. Specimen: PBMCs. The receptor was isolated from a human donor in good health (CMV status not recorded). Some clones in this sample may be carry-over from other donors' samples. The chain joins TRBV5-6 to TRBJ2-1, with 8 bases lining up with TRBD2. The CDR3 loop is CASSRGGASSYNEQFF. Written as DNA, the CDR3 is TGTGCCAGCAGCCGGGGGGGGGCAAGCTCCTACAATGAGCAGTTCTTC.